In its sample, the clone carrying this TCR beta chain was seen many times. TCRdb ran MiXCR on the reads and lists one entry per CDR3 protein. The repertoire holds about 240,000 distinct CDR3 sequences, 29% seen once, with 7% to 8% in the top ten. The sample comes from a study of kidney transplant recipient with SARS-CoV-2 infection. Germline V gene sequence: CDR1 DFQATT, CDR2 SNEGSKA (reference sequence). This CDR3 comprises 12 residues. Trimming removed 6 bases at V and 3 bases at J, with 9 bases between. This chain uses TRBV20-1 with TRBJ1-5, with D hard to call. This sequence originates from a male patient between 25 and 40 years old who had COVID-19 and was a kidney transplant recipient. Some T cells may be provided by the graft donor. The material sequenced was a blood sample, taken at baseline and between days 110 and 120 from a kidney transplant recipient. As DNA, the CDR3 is TGCAGTGCAAACAGTTTCAATCAGCCCCAGCATTTT. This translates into CSANSFNQPQHF.